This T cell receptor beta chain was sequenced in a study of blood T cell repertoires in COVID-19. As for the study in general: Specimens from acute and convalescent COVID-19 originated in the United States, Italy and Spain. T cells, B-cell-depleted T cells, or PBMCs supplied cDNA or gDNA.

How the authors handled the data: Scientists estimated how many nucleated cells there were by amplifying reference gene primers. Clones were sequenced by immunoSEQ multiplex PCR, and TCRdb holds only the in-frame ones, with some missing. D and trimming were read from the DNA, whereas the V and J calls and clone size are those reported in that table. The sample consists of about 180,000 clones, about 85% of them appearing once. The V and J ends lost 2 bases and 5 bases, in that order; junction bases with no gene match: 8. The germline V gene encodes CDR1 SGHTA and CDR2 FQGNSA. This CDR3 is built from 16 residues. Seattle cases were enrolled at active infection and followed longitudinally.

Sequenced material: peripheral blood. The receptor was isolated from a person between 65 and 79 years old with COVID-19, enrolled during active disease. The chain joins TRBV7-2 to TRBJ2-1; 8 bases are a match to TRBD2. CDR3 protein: CASSLPQGGRNNEQFF. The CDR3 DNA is TGTGCCAGCAGCTTACCCCAGGGCGGGAGGAACAATGAGCAGTTCTTC.